What follows are 18 T cell receptor beta chains derived from one specimen sequenced in a study of radiotherapy plus CTLA-4 blockade in lung cancer. The protocol was immunoSEQ multiplex PCR, while the TCRdb copy is restricted to in-frame clones and leaves out a portion. This sample has 90,000 to 100,000 clones, with roughly 74% found just once. The source material was peripheral blood, sampled from a patient treated with radiotherapy plus ipilimumab. The receptors were sampled from a human donor with non-small cell lung cancer who had a partial response to radiotherapy plus ipilimumab. Some clones in this sample may be carry-over from other donors' samples.

The chain links TRBV18 to TRBJ2-5; D is unclear. The germline V gene has CDR1 KGHSH and CDR2 LQKENI. The CDR3 has 13 residues. The germline V and J ends were trimmed by 4 bases and 5 bases, with 11 bases remaining between them. CDR3: CASSLEDSETQYF. The CDR3 nucleotides are TGTGCCAGCTCACTAGAAGACTCGGAGACCCAGTACTTC.

V gene TRBV5-6 combines with J gene TRBJ2-7; D possibly corresponds to TRBD2 (5 bases). V was cut by 4 bases and J by 2 bases, with 7 bases left in between. The V gene's germline CDR1 is SGHDT and CDR2 YYEEEE. This CDR3 is 12 amino acids long. The chain's CDR3 is CASSLGAYEQYF. The CDR3 DNA reads TGTGCCAGCAGCCTCGGGGCCTACGAGCAGTACTTC.

The chain employs TRBV5-6 and TRBJ2-4, with a tentative D call TRBD2 (5 bases). CDR3 length: 17 residues. The V gene's germline CDR1 is SGHDT and CDR2 YYEEEE. Trimming stripped 1 base from V and 3 bases from J, with 17 bases between. The DNA for the CDR3 is TGTGCCAGCAGCTTGCTTTCGGAGAGGGTGGGCAAAAACATTCAGTACTTC. It specifies CASSLLSERVGKNIQYF. Supplemented by reference TRBV5-6 and TRBJ2-4, the full variable domain reads DAGVTQSPTHLIKTRGQQVTLRCSPKSGHDTVSWYQQALGQGPQFIFQYYEEEERQRGNFPDRFSGHQFPNYSSELNVNALLLGDSALYLCASSLLSERVGKNIQYFGAGTRLSVL.

This clone was detected once. The chain recombines TRBV7-2 with TRBJ2-2, with D possibly being TRBD1 (6 bases). There are 13 residues in the CDR3. Germline loops: CDR1 SGHTA, CDR2 FQGNSA. V gave up 5 bases and J gave up 6 bases, with 10 bases separating them. CDR3 nucleotide sequence: TGTGCCAGCAGCACAGGGTTATCCGGGGAGCTGTTTTTT. It specifies CASSTGLSGELFF.

In the case of this clone: This CDR3 is also generated by other DNA sequences in the sample. The chain links TRBV28 to TRBJ2-5, with 8 bases aligning to TRBD2. Trimming at V came to 7 bases and at J to 5 bases, leaving 9 bases not matched to a gene. The CDR3 length is 14 residues. Looked up from germline, CDR1 is MDHEN and CDR2 is SYDVKM. The CDR3 DNA follows: TGTGCCAGCACCCGGGGGGGAGAGGCGGAGACCCAGTACTTC. Translation gives CASTRGGEAETQYF.

V gene TRBV30 combines with J gene TRBJ2-2; 11 bases are shared with TRBD1. Germline CDR1 reads GTSNPN; CDR2 reads SVGIG (reference sequence). J lost 3 bases, V lost 6 bases, and 12 bases had no gene match. The CDR3 is made up of 17 amino acids. Written as DNA, the CDR3 is TGTGCCTGCTCAGGACAGGGGGCGGTTATGGACACCGGGGAGCTGTTTTTT. Protein product: CACSGQGAVMDTGELFF.

CDR3 in amino acids: CASSPSTYNSPLHF. CDR3 DNA: TGTGCCAGCTCACCATCAACCTATAATTCACCCCTCCACTTT. This sequence joins TRBV18 and TRBJ1-6; D remains unclear. Trimming removed 2 bases at V and 2 bases at J, with 4 bases between. Germline-derived CDR1 and CDR2 are KGHSH and LQKENI. The CDR3 sequence is 14 residues long.

The rearrangement uses TRBV5-6 and TRBJ2-7; D possibly corresponds to TRBD1 (5 bases). CDR3 size: 14 residues. The ends were cut back, 4 bases at V and 0 bases at J, with 11 bases in the middle. Germline V gives CDR1 SGHDT, CDR2 YYEEEE. The CDR3 protein is CASSTRQSSYEQYF. CDR3 nucleotides: TGTGCCAGCAGCACCCGACAGAGCTCCTACGAGCAGTACTTC.

This clone appeared once. The chain employs TRBV7-9 and TRBJ2-3; D ambiguous. CDR3 length: 12 residues. Trimming pared 3 bases from V and 6 bases from J, leaving 7 bases between. The germline CDR1 and CDR2 sequences are SEHNR and FQNEAQ (reference sequence). The CDR3 is CASSFITDTQYF. CDR3 nucleotide sequence: TGTGCCAGCAGCTTCATAACTGATACGCAGTATTTT.

The chain combines TRBV29-1 with TRBJ2-5, with D tentatively TRBD2 (6 bases). The CDR3 is made up of 13 amino acids. Trimming shortened V by 6 bases and J by 5 bases, and 16 bases separated the two germline ends. The germline CDR1 and CDR2 sequences are SQVTM and ANQGSEA. The CDR3 sequence is CSVAEGGWETQYF. Here the CDR3 DNA reads TGCAGCGTAGCGGAGGGAGGCTGGGAGACCCAGTACTTC. The full variable domain, in which reference TRBV29-1 and TRBJ2-5 provide the parts outside the CDR3, is SAVISQKPSRDICQRGTSLTIQCQVDSQVTMMFWYRQQPGQSLTLIATANQGSEATYESGFVIDKFPISRPNLTFSTLTVSNMSPEDSSIYLCSVAEGGWETQYFGPGTRLLVL.

The V gene is TRBV7-2, the J gene TRBJ2-5, with 7 bases that match TRBD2. Germline loops: CDR1 SGHTA, CDR2 FQGNSA. The trim removed 1 base at V and 5 bases at J, leaving 4 bases unmatched. The CDR3 spans 14 residues. This CDR3 is CASSLVGRGETQYF. The CDR3 DNA is TGTGCCAGCAGCTTAGTGGGGCGGGGGGAGACCCAGTACTTC.

Concerning this clone: This sample includes further DNA sequences coding for the same CDR3. The chain has TRBV15 and TRBJ2-7; 8 bases are a match to TRBD1. CDR1 LNHNV and CDR2 YYDKDF come from the germline V gene (reference sequence). V was pared by 0 bases and J by 6 bases, with 4 bases of the junction left unmatched. The CDR3 covers 14 residues. The chain's CDR3 is CATSREGTGGEQYF. CDR3 coding DNA: TGTGCCACCAGCAGAGAAGGAACAGGGGGCGAGCAGTACTTC.

The chain couples TRBV5-1 to TRBJ1-1; TRBD1 aligns across 9 bases. The CDR3 totals 15 residues. The germline V gene has CDR1 SGHRS and CDR2 YFSETQ. V lost 3 bases and J lost 2; bases outside the gene matches: 5. The CDR3 loop is CASSSRDRANTEAFF. The CDR3 region has the DNA TGCGCCAGCAGCTCAAGGGACAGGGCTAACACTGAAGCTTTCTTT.

DNA for the CDR3: TGCGCCAGCAGCTTGGGTCCGGGACAGGGGAATCAGCCCCAGCATTTT. Its protein is CASSLGPGQGNQPQHF. The chain is built from TRBV5-1 and TRBJ1-5, with 10 bases lining up with TRBD1. The CDR3 is made up of 16 amino acids. Germline trimming cut 0 bases from V and 4 bases from J; bases unmatched to any gene: 4. Germline CDR1 SGHRS, CDR2 YFSETQ.

The chain recombines TRBV5-1 with TRBJ2-5; D possibly corresponds to TRBD2 (6 bases). The DNA end lines up better with TRBJ2-7; the J call may be wrong. The CDR3 has 14 amino acids. CDR1 and CDR2 (germline): SGHRS, YFSETQ. This chain's CDR3 is CASRVVRESYEQYF. The CDR3 DNA reads TGCGCCAGCAGAGTCGTCCGGGAGTCCTACGAGCAGTACTTC.

This clone has a handful of counts. An end of the junction does not agree with germline; a read error may underlie this. Other DNA variants within this sample encode the same CDR3. The chain carries TRBV6-1 and TRBJ2-7, with D possibly being TRBD1 (6 bases). This CDR3 has 14 residues. CDR1 is MNHNS, CDR2 SASEGT, per germline. CDR3 sequence reads: CASRERTVPYEQYF. The CDR3 nucleotides read TGTGCCAGCAGGGAAAGGACAGTACCCTACGAACAGTACTTC.

The chain couples TRBV28 to TRBJ2-7, with TRBD1 identical over 7 bases. The CDR3 covers 14 residues. CDR1 MDHEN and CDR2 SYDVKM come from the germline V gene. J gave up 4 bases and V 4 bases, and 7 bases lay outside the gene matches. CDR3 residues: CASSSPTGAYEQYF. For the CDR3, the DNA is TGTGCCAGCAGTTCACCTACAGGGGCTTACGAGCAGTACTTC.

This clone has just a few counts. The V call is TRBV11-3, the J call TRBJ2-3; TRBD2 matches 11 bases. Germline V lookup: CDR1 SGHNT, CDR2 YENEEA. CDR3 size: 16 residues. The trim removed 6 bases at V and 6 bases at J, leaving 11 bases unmatched. The CDR3 here is CASSRIAGGPSDTQYF. The CDR3 DNA reads TGTGCCAGCAGTCGAATAGCGGGGGGGCCCTCGGATACGCAGTATTTT.